This note documents a single TCR beta chain sequence. Its antigen is unknown. In germline, CDR1 is SEHNR, CDR2 FQNEAQ (reference sequence). The CDR3 spans 16 residues. Trimming left V 5 bases short and J 1 base short, with 18 bases between. With sequencing, the targeted depth ranged from 1 in 200,000 to 1 in 1 million T cells. Assay: immunoSEQ multiplex PCR; the TCRdb copy retains only in-frame clones and omits some. The repertoire holds under 8,000 clones, with approximately 77% as singletons. The data are from a study of cytotoxic CD8 clonotypes in ibrutinib-treated CLL. Broader study findings: Clonality rose at ibrutinib response, held steady in sustained remission, and fell toward baseline at progression.

The specimen was PBMCs, collected before ibrutinib treatment. The chain employs TRBV7-9 and TRBJ2-7; TRBD1 might be the D (6 bases). The TCR originated in a human donor with chronic lymphocytic leukemia. CDR3 sequence reads: CASSLWDTPRSYEQYF. The CDR3 bases are TGTGCCAGCAGCCTCTGGGACACCCCGCGGTCCTACGAGCAGTACTTC.